The rows below give T cell receptor beta chains drawn from one sample of a study of early T cells in non-severe SARS-CoV-2 infection. One entry per CDR3 protein results from TCRdb running MiXCR on the 5' RACE reads. The sample lists 68,000 or so distinct CDR3 sequences, approximately 11% occurring once. Sequencing was performed on whole blood. All receptors derive from an adult who was a healthcare worker with PCR-confirmed SARS-CoV-2 infection or an uninfected control (not recorded which). Both conserved end residues are part of each CDR3. D genes are given only for firm matches. Part of the rows lack a size; the others show once, few, many or a class for expanded clones.

V,D,size,J,CDR3,DNA
TRBV7-9,.,.,TRBJ2-2,CASSYWPSVPTGELFF,TGTGCCAGCAGCTATTGGCCCTCAGTTCCCACCGGGGAGCTGTTTTTT
TRBV7-9,.,.,TRBJ2-7,CASSLRGTLTYEQYF,TGTGCCAGCAGCTTACGGGGCACCCTCACCTACGAGCAGTACTTC
TRBV6-5,TRBD2,many,TRBJ2-7,CASKRAGDWGVYEQYF,TGTGCCAGCAAGAGGGCGGGAGATTGGGGTGTCTACGAGCAGTACTTC
TRBV4-2,TRBD2,few,TRBJ2-7,CASSQVTAGGPYEQYF,TGTGCCAGCAGCCAAGTTACAGCGGGAGGGCCGTACGAGCAGTACTTC
TRBV20-1,TRBD2,many,TRBJ2-3,CSAPRGGTDTQYF,TGCAGTGCTCCCCGGGGGGGCACAGATACGCAGTATTTT
TRBV11-3,.,few,TRBJ2-1,CASSPSRSNEQFF,TGTGCCAGCAGCCCCTCTAGATCCAATGAGCAGTTCTTC
TRBV7-2,.,many,TRBJ2-7,CASSFVGYYEQYF,TGTGCCAGCAGCTTTGTAGGGTACTACGAGCAGTACTTC
TRBV9,.,medium-sized,TRBJ2-2,CASSQTRTGELFF,TGTGCCAGCAGCCAGACCAGGACCGGGGAGCTGTTTTTT
TRBV4-1,.,.,TRBJ2-1,CASSQGRSVPYNEQFF,TGCGCCAGCAGCCAGGGTCGTTCCGTCCCCTACAATGAGCAGTTCTTC
TRBV7-2,.,few,TRBJ1-2,CASSPAPGMGDGYTF,TGTGCCAGCAGCCCCGCGCCCGGCATGGGGGATGGCTACACCTTC
TRBV15,.,.,TRBJ2-1,CATSRARDNNEQFF,TGTGCCACCAGCAGAGCAAGGGACAACAATGAGCAGTTCTTC
TRBV29-1,TRBD1,few,TRBJ2-3,CSVRQGDTDTQYF,TGCAGCGTTCGGCAGGGGGACACAGATACGCAGTATTTT
TRBV5-6,TRBD1,many,TRBJ1-1,CASSSDRETEAFF,TGTGCCAGCAGTTCTGACAGGGAGACTGAAGCTTTCTTT
TRBV7-9,.,many,TRBJ2-2,CASSPPTNTGELFF,TGTGCCAGCAGCCCACCCACTAACACCGGGGAGCTGTTTTTT
TRBV20-1,.,.,TRBJ2-7,CSVPGPAVGVYEQYF,TGCAGTGTTCCCGGACCCGCGGTGGGGGTATACGAGCAGTACTTC
TRBV11-2,.,many,TRBJ2-2,CASSLDPGGKLFF,TGTGCCAGCAGCTTAGATCCGGGCGGGAAGCTGTTTTTT
TRBV27,.,.,TRBJ2-5,CASSLSGSGTQYF,TGTGCCAGCAGTTTATCGGGATCGGGGACCCAGTACTTC
TRBV28,.,few,TRBJ1-6,CASRAQGGSPLHF,TGTGCCAGCAGGGCGCAGGGAGGTTCACCCCTCCACTTT
TRBV11-2,.,few,TRBJ2-7,CASSGSEQYF,TGTGCCAGCAGCGGCAGTGAGCAGTACTTC
TRBV7-9,.,many,TRBJ1-2,CASSPAQGRDYGYTF,TGTGCCAGCAGCCCCGCTCAGGGGCGTGACTATGGCTACACCTTC
TRBV9,.,.,TRBJ2-2,CASSAKTGRSTGELFF,TGTGCCAGCAGCGCGAAGACAGGGAGGAGCACCGGGGAGCTGTTTTTT
TRBV5-4,.,.,TRBJ2-4,CASIPPVGAKNIQYF,TGTGCCAGCATCCCCCCCGTTGGAGCCAAAAACATTCAGTACTTC
TRBV10-3,.,.,TRBJ2-3,CAISEGRDDTQYF,TGTGCCATCAGTGAGGGCAGGGATGATACGCAGTATTTT
TRBV10-3,TRBD1,.,TRBJ2-7,CAISDPPGGYEQYF,TGTGCCATCAGTGACCCCCCAGGGGGCTACGAGCAGTACTTC
TRBV27,.,.,TRBJ1-1,CASSRDILEAFF,TGTGCCAGCAGTCGGGACATACTGGAAGCTTTCTTT
TRBV7-2,.,.,TRBJ1-1,CASSLVGGREAFF,TGTGCCAGCAGCTTAGTGGGGGGAAGGGAAGCTTTCTTT